What follows are 5 T cell receptor beta chains derived from one specimen sequenced in a study of regulatory T cells in long-lasting Graves disease. Documented time point: persistent/refractory GD, antithyroid drugs over 5 years with positive TRAb. Following extraction of RNA from PBMCs, that RNA was used to make the TCR library. Sequencing libraries for TCR beta were prepared with iRepertoire HTBI primers and Arm-PCR of CDR3 regions. Via MiXCR, TCRdb re-called the multiplex PCR reads, giving one row per CDR3 protein. The sample yields 430,000 or so distinct CDR3 sequences, roughly a fifth seen once. The specimen was peripheral blood mononuclear cells (PBMCs), collected when the disease was refractory, from a patient treated with antithyroid drugs. The receptors were gathered from a female donor with Graves disease.

CDR3 amino acids: CASKSTSGGWDTQYF. The CDR3 DNA reads TGTGCCAGCAAATCTACTAGCGGGGGGTGGGATACGCAGTATTTT. This rearrangement joins TRBV28 to TRBJ2-3; 12 positions agree with TRBD2. CDR1 MDHEN and CDR2 SYDVKM come from the germline V gene. CDR3 length: 15 amino acids. V lost 7 bases to trimming and J lost 6 bases; unmatched junction nucleotides: 8.

In its sample, this clonotype was seen many times. The rearrangement joins TRBV29-1 to TRBJ2-2; TRBD2 matches at 7 bases. Trimming took 5 bases from V and 1 from J; bases not matched to a gene: 4. This CDR3 has 14 residues. CDR1 SQVTM and CDR2 ANQGSEA come from the germline V gene. CDR3 sequence (DNA): TGCAGCGTTTTAGAGCGGGGGAACACCGGGGAGCTGTTTTTT. Residues: CSVLERGNTGELFF.

This clonotype showed up many times. The CDR3 loop reads CASSSVLQKRETQYF. In DNA form, the CDR3 reads TGTGCCAGCAGTTCGGTTCTACAAAAACGGGAGACCCAGTACTTC. The rearrangement links TRBV28 to TRBJ2-5; D gene uncertain. CDR1 MDHEN and CDR2 SYDVKM come from the germline V gene. The CDR3 totals 15 residues. V lost 4 bases to trimming and J lost 5 bases, with 17 bases between them.

The V gene is TRBV4-1, the J gene TRBJ1-6; 7 nucleotides line up with TRBD1. J lost 10 bases, V lost 5 bases, and 11 bases had no gene match. The CDR3 is 15 amino acids. Germline values: CDR1 MGHRA, CDR2 YSYEKL. CDR3 DNA: TGCGCCAGCAGCAGTGTCACAGGGGTTAGGTCACCCCTCCACTTT. Amino acids: CASSSVTGVRSPLHF.

This clonotype appeared a few times. The chain carries TRBV20-1 and TRBJ1-2; D gene ambiguous. In germline, CDR1 is DFQATT, CDR2 SNEGSKA (reference sequence). The CDR3 contains 14 residues. Between the trimmed V and J ends, which lost 2 bases and 3 bases, there was a span of 13 bases. The CDR3: CSARKDGYDYGYTF. The CDR3 DNA reads as TGCAGTGCTAGAAAGGATGGGTACGACTATGGCTACACCTTC.